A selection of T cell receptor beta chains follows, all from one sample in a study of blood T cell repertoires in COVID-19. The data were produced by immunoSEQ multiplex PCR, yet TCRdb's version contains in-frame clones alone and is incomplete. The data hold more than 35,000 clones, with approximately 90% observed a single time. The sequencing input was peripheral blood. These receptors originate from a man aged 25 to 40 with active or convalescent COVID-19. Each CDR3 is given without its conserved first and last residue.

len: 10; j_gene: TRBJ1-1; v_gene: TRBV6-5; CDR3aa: ASRAGGTEAF
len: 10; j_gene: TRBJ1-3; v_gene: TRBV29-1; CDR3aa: SAQGWGNTIY
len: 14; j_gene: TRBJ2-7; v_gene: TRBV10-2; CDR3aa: ASSESQQGASYEQY
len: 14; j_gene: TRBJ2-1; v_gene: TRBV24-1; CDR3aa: ATSDRPSGTLSEQF
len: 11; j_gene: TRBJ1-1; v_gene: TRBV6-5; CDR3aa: ASSWRGDTEAF
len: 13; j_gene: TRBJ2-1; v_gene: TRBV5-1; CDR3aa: ASSVGQAGGNEQF
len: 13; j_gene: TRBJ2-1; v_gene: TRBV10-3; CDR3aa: AISPSGRDRNEQF
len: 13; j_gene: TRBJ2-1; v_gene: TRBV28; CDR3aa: ASSLSGRAYNEQF
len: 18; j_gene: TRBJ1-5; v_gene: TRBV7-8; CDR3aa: ASSSATPGQGATSNQPQH
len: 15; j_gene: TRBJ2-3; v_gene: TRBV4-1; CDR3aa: ASSRRGAGQGGDTQY
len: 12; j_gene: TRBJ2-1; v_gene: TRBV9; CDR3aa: ASSAGLGYNEQF
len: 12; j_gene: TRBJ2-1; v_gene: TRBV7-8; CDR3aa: ASSSGTSGNEQF
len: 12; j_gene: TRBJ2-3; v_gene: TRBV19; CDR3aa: ATRDRGQADTQY
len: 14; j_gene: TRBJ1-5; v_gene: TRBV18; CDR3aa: ASSPLPTGTDQPQH
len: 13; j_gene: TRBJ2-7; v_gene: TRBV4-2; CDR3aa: ASSQPSGVSYEQY
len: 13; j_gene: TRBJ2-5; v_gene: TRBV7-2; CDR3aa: ASSRSGQVEETQY
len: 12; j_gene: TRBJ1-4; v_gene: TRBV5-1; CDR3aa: ASSLEAGDEKLF
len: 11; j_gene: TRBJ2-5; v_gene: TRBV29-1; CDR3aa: SGGDFPPKTQY
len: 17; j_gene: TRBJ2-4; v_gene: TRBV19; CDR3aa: ASSIAPIQGYLAKNIQY
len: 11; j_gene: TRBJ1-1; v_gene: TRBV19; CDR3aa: ASSIMPGTEAF
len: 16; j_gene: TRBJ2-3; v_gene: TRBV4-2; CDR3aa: ASSQDPSGRSSTDTQY
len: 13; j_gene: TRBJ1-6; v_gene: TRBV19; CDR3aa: ASTLQPELNSPLH
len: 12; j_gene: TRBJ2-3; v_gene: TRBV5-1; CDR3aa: ASSLASKVDTQY